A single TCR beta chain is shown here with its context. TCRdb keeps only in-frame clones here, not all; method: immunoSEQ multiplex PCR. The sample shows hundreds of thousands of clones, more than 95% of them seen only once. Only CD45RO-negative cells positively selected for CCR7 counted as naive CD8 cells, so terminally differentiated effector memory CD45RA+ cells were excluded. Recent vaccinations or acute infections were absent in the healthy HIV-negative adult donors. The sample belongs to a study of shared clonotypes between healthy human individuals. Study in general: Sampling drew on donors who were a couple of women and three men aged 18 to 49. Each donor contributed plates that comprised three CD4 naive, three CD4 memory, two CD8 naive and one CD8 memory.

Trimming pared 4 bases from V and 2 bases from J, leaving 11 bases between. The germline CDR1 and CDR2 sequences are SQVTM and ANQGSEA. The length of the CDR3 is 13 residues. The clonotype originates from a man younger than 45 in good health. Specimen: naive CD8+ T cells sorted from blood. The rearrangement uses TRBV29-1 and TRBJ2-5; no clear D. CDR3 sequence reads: CSVVPGSQETQYF. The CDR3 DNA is TGCAGCGTTGTACCAGGTTCTCAAGAGACCCAGTACTTC.